This TCR beta chain was sequenced during a study of PD-L1 blockade in urothelial cancer (dated by TCRdb to about 2017). Study-level background: Every patient began therapy around 2014 and was given atezolizumab 1,200 mg intravenously every 3 weeks. About nine tenths of the roughly 30 patients were males with bladder-origin urothelial cancer, and about 60% of the 29 reported a prior smoking history. Patients had an ECOG performance status of 0 or 1 and had received between 0 and 3 prior chemotherapy regimens. Blood samples were analyzed at two time points: 3 weeks after treatment start (second dose) and 6 weeks after treatment start. Blood samples gave a median of 141,255 T cells and 80,000 to 95,000 unique TCRs, with a median clonality of 0.080. The study was an exploratory multi-omic analysis of somatic, immune and clinical correlates of response to PD-L1 blockade with atezolizumab in urothelial cancer. Pretreatment tumor samples and matched peripheral blood, collected serially before and after atezolizumab treatment, underwent TCR sequencing. Durable clinical benefit meant progression-free survival longer than 6 months, and TCR features were also tested against progression-free and overall survival. In the same patients, whole exome sequencing and RNA sequencing of pretreatment tumors were performed in addition to TCR sequencing. Durable clinical benefit was achieved by nine patients but not by the remaining 20. Pretreatment blood TCR-seq was available for fewer than 30 patients, at least one posttreatment blood collection was obtained for some 25 patients, and tumor TCR-seq was available for some 25 patients. Results and caveats for the whole study, not just this receptor: At 3 weeks after the start of treatment, tumor-associated TCR clones in peripheral blood had expanded more in patients with durable benefit (n ≈ 20, p = 0.022). Because of the small sample size (n ≈ 31) and the many exploratory analyses performed, the results are intended to be regarded as hypothesis-generating. A pretreatment peripheral blood TCR clonality below the median was linked to improved progression-free and overall survival.

The time point label corresponds to: peripheral blood 6 weeks after treatment start. A total of roughly 31 patients with locally advanced or metastatic urothelial carcinoma, treated at Memorial Sloan Kettering on a trial protocol, made up the cohort. Peripheral blood mononuclear cells were collected pretreatment and during treatment, with between 1 and 8 total time points per patient. The Qiagen DNeasy Blood extraction kit was used to purify genomic DNA from total PBMCs and from tumor samples. PBMCs were collected pretreatment and during treatment, and were isolated and stored as previously described. Each PCR received spiked-in synthetic TCR analog templates so that absolute template abundance could be estimated from read counts. The immunoSEQ assay used bias-controlled V and J gene primers to amplify TCRbeta CDR3 regions from genomic DNA. Sequencing of rearranged TCRbeta segments was done at approximately 20X coverage. In the source study's methods: Sequencing errors were corrected by clustering and CDR3s were annotated against IMGT to assign V, D and J genes. Only productive TCRbeta rearrangements were used in downstream analyses, excluding out-of-frame or stop-codon sequences. Clonality was computed as one minus Shannon entropy normalized by the log of the number of unique productive sequences. Clones differing between time points or between blood and tumor were identified using Fisher's exact test with Benjamini-Hochberg correction, with an adjusted p below 0.01 applied as the threshold. TCRdb mirrors the immuneACCESS table, restricted to in-frame sequences. Some clones are absent from its copies; in checked studies, under half trace to an unresolved V gene, and the reason for the others is unknown. The D gene and trimming were derived from the DNA, and the V and J assignments and clone size from that table. The sample yields around 110,000 clones; about 89% were counted once. The ten largest account for under 2% of the sample.

Remarks on this clone: The antigen it recognizes is unknown. No much larger clone is present one base from it, and per-base qualities are unavailable.

V and J lose 4 bases and 5 bases, and a span of 14 bases separates them. The germline V gene yields ENHRY for CDR1 and SYGVKD for CDR2. Measured from the cysteine to the phenylalanine, the CDR3 is 14 residues long. Only the CDR3 DNA stays, 42 bases, in frame from base 1. The TCR comes from a man aged 55 to 70 with urothelial cancer. This sequence uses TRBV10-3 and TRBJ1-1; TRBD1 is possibly the D segment (6 matching bases). The sample here was PBMCs, taken around atezolizumab (anti-PD-L1) treatment. The CDR3 sequence is CAISAQGRGTEAFF. The bases read TGTGCCATCAGTGCACAGGGAAGGGGTACTGAAGCTTTCTTT.